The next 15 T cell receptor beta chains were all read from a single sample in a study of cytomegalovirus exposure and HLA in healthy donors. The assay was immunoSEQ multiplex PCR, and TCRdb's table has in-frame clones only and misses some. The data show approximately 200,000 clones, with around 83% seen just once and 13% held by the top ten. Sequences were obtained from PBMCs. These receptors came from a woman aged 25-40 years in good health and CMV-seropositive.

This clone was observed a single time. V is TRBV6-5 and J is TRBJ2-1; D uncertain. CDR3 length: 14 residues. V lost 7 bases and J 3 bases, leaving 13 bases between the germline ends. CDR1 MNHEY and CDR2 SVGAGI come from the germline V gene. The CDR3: CASIRGPNYNEQFF. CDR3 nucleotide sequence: TGTGCCAGCATTAGAGGCCCCAACTACAATGAGCAGTTCTTC.

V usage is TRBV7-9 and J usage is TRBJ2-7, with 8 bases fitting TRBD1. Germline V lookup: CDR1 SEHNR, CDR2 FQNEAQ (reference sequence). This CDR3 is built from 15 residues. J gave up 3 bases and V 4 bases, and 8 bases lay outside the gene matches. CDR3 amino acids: CASSYGQGLGYEQYF. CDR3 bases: TGTGCCAGCAGCTACGGACAGGGTCTTGGCTACGAGCAGTACTTC.

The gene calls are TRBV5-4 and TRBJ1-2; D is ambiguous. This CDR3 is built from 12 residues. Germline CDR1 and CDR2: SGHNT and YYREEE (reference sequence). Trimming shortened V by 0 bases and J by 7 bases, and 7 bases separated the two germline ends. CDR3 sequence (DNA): TGTGCCAGCAGCTTGGTAGCGGGTGGCTACACCTTC. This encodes CASSLVAGGYTF.

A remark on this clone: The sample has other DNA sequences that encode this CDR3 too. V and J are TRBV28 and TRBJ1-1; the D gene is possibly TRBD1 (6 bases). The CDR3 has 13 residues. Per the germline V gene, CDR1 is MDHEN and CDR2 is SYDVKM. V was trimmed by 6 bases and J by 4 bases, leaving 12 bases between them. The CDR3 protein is CASRSTGGTEAFF. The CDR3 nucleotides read TGTGCCAGCAGGTCGACAGGTGGCACTGAAGCTTTCTTT.

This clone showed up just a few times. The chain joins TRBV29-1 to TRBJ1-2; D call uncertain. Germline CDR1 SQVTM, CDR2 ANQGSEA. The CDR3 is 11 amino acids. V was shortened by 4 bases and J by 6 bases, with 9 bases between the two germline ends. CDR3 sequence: CSVVGAHGYTF. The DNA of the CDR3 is TGCAGCGTTGTAGGAGCCCATGGCTACACCTTC.

CDR3 nucleotides: TGTGCCAGCAGGGATATAGGGGCAGAAGCTTTCTTT. This sequence encodes CASRDIGAEAFF. The J gene is TRBJ1-1, the V gene TRBV2, with a weak D call TRBD1 (5 bases). CDR1 is SNHLY and CDR2 is FYNNEI in the germline V gene. This CDR3 spans 12 amino acids. V lost 6 bases and J lost 8, with 13 bases in between.

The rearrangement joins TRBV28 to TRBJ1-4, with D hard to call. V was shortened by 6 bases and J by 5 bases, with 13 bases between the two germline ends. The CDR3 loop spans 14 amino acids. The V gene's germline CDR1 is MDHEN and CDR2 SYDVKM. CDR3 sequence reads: CASSSPDSNEKLFF. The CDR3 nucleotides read TGTGCCAGCAGCTCTCCGGACTCAAATGAAAAACTGTTTTTT.

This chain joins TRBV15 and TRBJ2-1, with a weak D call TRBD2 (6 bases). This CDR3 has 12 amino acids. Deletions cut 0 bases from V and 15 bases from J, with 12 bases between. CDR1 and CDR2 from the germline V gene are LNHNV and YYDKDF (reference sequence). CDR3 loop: CATSRERLEGFF. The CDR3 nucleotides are TGTGCCACCAGCAGAGAGCGACTAGAAGGGTTCTTC.

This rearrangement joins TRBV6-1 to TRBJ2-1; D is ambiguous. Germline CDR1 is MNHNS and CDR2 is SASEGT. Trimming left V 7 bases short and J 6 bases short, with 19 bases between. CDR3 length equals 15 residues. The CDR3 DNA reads TGTGCCAGCAAGCTAGGATTTCTTACTCCCAATGAGCAGTTCTTC. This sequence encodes CASKLGFLTPNEQFF.

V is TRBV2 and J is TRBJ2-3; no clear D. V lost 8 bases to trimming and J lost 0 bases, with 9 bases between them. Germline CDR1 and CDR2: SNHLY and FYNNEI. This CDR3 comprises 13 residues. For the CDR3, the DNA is TGTGCCAGCGCCCCAACTAGCACAGATACGCAGTATTTT. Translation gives CASAPTSTDTQYF.

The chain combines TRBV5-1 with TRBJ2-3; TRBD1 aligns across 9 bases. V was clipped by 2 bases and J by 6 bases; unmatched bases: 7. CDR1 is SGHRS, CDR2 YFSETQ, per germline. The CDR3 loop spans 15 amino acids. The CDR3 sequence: CASSLGTGSSDTQYF. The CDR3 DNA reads TGCGCCAGCAGCTTAGGGACAGGGTCTTCGGATACGCAGTATTTT.

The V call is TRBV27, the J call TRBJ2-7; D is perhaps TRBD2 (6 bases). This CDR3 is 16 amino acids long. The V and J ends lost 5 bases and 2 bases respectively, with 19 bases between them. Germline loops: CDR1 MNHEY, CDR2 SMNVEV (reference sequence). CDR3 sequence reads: CASSPFSGTHTYEQYF. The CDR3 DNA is TGTGCCAGCAGTCCCTTCTCCGGGACTCATACCTACGAGCAGTACTTC.

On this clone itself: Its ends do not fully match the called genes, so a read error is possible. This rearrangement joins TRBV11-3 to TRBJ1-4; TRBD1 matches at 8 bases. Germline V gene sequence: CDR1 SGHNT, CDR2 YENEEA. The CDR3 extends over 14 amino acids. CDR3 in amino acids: CASSSRQGREKLFF. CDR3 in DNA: TGTGCCAGCAGCTCCCGACAGGGGAGGGAAAAGCTGTTTTTT.

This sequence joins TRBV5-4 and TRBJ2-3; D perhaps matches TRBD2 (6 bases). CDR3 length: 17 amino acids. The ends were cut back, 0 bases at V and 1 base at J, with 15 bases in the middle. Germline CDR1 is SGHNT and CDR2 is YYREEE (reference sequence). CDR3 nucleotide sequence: TGTGCCAGCAGCTTGGTCGTGCTGCCGGGGGGCACAGATACGCAGTATTTT. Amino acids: CASSLVVLPGGTDTQYF. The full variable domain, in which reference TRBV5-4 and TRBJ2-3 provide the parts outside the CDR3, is ETGVTQSPTHLIKTRGQQVTLRCSSQSGHNTVSWYQQALGQGPQFIFQYYREEENGRGNFPPRFSGLQFPNYSSELNVNALELDDSALYLCASSLVVLPGGTDTQYFGPGTRLTVL.

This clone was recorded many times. The CDR3 sequence: CASSGGLAGPESEQYF. Here the CDR3 DNA reads TGTGCCAGCAGCGGCGGACTAGCGGGCCCCGAGAGCGAGCAGTACTTC. V and J are TRBV7-9 and TRBJ2-7, with 11 bases identical to TRBD2. This CDR3 region has 16 residues. V was clipped by 5 bases and J by 6 bases; unmatched bases: 12. CDR1 is SEHNR and CDR2 is FQNEAQ in the germline V gene (reference sequence).